This TCR beta chain comes out of a study of shared clonotypes between healthy human individuals. The study, taken as a whole, reports: Only blood underwent sampling, and tissue repertoires likely differ.

In the authors' workflow: For the immunoSEQ data, sequences were junction-only without quality scores, so filtering differed. Sequenced by immunoSEQ multiplex PCR; TCRdb stores in-frame clones only, minus some. The DNA was the basis for D and trimming; V, J and clone size are from that table. The sample records around 240,000 clones, 65% being singletons. The CDR3 consists of 13 residues. Germline V gene sequence: CDR1 SGHTA, CDR2 FQGNSA. V was trimmed by 8 bases and J by 2 bases, leaving 13 bases between them. As concerns this clone: No antigen is known for it.

This receptor was identified in a man aged 30 to 45 in good health. The source material was memory CD4+ T cells sorted from blood. The subset: CD45RA-negative fraction. The chain joins TRBV7-2 to TRBJ2-7; the D gene is possibly TRBD1 (6 bases). The CDR3, as DNA: TGTGCCAGCGCCCGACAGGTGGCCTACGAGCAGTACTTC. This encodes CASARQVAYEQYF.